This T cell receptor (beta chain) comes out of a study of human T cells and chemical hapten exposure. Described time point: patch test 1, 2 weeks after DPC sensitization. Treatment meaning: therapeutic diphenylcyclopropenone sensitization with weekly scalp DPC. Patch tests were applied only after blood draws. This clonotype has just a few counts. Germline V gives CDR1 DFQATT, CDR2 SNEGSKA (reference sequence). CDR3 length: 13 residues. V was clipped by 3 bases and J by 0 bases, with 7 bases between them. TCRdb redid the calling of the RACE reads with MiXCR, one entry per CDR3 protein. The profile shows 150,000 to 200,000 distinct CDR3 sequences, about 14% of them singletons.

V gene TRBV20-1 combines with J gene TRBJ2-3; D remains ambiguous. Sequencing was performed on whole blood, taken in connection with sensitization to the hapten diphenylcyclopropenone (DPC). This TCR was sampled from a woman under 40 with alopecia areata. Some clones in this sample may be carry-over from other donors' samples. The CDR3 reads CSASDFSTDTQYF. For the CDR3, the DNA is TGCAGTGCTAGTGACTTTAGCACAGATACGCAGTATTTT.